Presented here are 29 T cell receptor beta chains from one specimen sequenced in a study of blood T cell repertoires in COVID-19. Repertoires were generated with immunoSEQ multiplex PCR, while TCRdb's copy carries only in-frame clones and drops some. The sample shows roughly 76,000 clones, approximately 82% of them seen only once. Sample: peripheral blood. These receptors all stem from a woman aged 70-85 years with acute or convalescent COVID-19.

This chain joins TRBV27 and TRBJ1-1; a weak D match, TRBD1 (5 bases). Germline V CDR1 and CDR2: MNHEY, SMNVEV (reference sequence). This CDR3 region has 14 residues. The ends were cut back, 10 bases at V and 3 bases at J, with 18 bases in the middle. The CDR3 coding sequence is TGTGCCACACAAGCAGGGTACGGAGACACTGAAGCTTTCTTT. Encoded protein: CATQAGYGDTEAFF.

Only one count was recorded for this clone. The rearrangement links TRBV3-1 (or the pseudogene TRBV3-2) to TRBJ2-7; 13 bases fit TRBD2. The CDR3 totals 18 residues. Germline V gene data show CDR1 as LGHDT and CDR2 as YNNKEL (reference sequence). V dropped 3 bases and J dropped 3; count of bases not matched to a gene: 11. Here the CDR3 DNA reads TGTGCCAGCAGCCAGACCGGACTAGCGGGAGCCCATGGCTACGAGCAGTACTTC. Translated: CASSQTGLAGAHGYEQYF.

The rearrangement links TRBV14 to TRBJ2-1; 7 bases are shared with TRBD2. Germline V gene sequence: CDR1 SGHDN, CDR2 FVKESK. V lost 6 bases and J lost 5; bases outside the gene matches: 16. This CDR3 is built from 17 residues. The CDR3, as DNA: TGTGCCAGCAGGCCAGGCGGGGGTTCAGCGGGGAACAATGAGCAGTTCTTC. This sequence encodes CASRPGGGSAGNNEQFF. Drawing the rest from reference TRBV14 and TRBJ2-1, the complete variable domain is EAGVTQFPSHSVIEKGQTVTLRCDPISGHDNLYWYRRVMGKEIKFLLHFVKESKQDESGMPNNRFLAERTGGTYSTLKVQPAELEDSGVYFCASRPGGGSAGNNEQFFGPGTRLTVL.

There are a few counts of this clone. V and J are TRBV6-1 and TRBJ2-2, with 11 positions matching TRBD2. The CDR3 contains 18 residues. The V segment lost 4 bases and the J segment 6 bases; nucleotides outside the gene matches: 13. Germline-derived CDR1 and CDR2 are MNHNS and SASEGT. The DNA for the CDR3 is TGTGCCAGCAGTGTTCACAGTGGGGTAGCGGGAGGGCCCGGGGAGCTGTTTTTT. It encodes CASSVHSGVAGGPGELFF.

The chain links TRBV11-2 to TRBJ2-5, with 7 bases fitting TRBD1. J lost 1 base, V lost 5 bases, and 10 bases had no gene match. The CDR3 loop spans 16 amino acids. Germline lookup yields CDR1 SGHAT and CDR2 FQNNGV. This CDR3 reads CASSPGTVITQETQYF. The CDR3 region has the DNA TGTGCCAGCAGCCCGGGGACAGTGATTACCCAAGAGACCCAGTACTTC.

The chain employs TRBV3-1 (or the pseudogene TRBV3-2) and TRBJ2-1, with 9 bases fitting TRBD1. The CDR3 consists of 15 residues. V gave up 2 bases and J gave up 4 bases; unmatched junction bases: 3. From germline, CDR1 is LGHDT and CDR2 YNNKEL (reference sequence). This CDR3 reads CASSQWGQGYNEQFF. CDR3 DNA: TGTGCCAGCAGCCAATGGGGACAGGGTTACAATGAGCAGTTCTTC.

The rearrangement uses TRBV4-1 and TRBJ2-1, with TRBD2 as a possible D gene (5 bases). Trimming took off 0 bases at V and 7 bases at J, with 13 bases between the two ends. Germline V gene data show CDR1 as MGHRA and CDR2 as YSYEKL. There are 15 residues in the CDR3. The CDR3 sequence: CASSQDGLARNEQFF. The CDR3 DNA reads TGCGCCAGCAGCCAAGACGGGCTAGCTAGGAATGAGCAGTTCTTC.

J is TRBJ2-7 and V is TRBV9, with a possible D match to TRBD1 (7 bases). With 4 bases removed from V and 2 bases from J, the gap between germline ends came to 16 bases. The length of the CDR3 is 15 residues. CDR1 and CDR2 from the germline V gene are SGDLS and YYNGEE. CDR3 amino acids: CASSPGGGRAYEQYF. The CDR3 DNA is TGTGCCAGCAGCCCCGGAGGGGGCAGGGCCTACGAGCAGTACTTC.

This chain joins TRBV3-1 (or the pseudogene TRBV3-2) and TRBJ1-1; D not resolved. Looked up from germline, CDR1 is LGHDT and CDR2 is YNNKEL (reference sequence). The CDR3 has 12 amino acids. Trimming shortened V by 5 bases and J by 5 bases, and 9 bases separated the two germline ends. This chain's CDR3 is CASSFPGTEAFF. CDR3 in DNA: TGTGCCAGCAGCTTCCCGGGTACTGAAGCTTTCTTT.

The CDR3 region has the DNA TGTGCCAGCACCAGCTGGAGTGCCGATGAGCAGTTCTTC. Its protein product is CASTSWSADEQFF. V and J are TRBV7-9 and TRBJ2-1, with D hard to call. Germline CDR1 SEHNR, CDR2 FQNEAQ (reference sequence). Trimming removed 7 bases from V and 8 bases from J, with 15 bases in between. The CDR3 consists of 13 residues.

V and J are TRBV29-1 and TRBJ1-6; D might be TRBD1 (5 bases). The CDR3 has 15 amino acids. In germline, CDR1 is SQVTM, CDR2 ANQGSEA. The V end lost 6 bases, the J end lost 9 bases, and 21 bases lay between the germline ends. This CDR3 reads CSVRRGGDQSSPLHF. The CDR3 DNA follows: TGCAGCGTCCGCCGGGGAGGGGACCAAAGTTCACCCCTCCACTTT.

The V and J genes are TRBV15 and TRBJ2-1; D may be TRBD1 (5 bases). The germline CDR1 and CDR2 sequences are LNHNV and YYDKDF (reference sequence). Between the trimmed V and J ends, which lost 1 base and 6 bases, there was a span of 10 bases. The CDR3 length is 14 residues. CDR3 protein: CATSRGAGSNEQFF. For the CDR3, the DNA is TGTGCCACCAGCAGAGGGGCAGGGTCCAATGAGCAGTTCTTC.

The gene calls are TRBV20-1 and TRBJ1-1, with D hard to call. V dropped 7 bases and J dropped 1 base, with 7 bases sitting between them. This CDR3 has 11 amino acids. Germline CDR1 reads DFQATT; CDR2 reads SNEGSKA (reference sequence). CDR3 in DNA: TGCAGTGTCACAAGGAACACTGAAGCTTTCTTT. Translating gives CSVTRNTEAFF.

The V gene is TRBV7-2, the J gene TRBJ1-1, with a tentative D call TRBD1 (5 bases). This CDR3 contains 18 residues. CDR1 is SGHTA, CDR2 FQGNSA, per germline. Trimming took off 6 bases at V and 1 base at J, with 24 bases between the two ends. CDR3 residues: CASSPPGLKVGGNTEAFF. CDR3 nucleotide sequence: TGTGCCAGCAGTCCACCGGGACTCAAAGTTGGCGGGAACACTGAAGCTTTCTTT.

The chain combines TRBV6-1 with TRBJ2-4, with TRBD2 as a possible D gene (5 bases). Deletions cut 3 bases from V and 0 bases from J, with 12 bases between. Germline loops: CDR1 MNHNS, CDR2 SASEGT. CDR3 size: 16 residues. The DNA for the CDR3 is TGTGCCAGCAGTGACGGGGAGATGATAGCCAAAAACATTCAGTACTTC. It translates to CASSDGEMIAKNIQYF.

The CDR3 bases are TGTGCCAGTAGTACCACCAGGGATGGGGAGACCCAGTACTTC. Translation: CASSTTRDGETQYF. The V call is TRBV19, the J call TRBJ2-5; D might be TRBD1 (5 bases). Trimming removed 4 bases at V and 5 bases at J, with 14 bases between. The CDR3 is 14 amino acids. Germline V gene lookup returns CDR1 LNHDA and CDR2 SQIVND (reference sequence).

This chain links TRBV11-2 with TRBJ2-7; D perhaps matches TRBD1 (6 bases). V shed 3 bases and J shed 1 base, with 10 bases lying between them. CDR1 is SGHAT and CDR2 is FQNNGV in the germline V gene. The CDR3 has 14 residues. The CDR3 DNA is TGTGCCAGCAGCTTCACAGGGCAATCCTACGAGCAGTACTTC. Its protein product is CASSFTGQSYEQYF.

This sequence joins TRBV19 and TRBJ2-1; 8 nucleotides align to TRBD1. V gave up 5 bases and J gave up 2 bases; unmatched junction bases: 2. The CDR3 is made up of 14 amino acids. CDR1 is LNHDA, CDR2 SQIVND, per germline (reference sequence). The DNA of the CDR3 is TGTGCCAGTAGTCCGACAGGGGCCTACAATGAGCAGTTCTTC. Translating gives CASSPTGAYNEQFF.

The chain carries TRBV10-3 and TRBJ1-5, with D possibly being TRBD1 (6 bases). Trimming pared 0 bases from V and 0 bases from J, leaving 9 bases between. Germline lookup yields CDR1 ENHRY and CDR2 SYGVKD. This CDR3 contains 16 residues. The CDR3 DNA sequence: TGTGCCATCAGTGAGTCCGGACAGTATAGCAATCAGCCCCAGCATTTT. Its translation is CAISESGQYSNQPQHF.

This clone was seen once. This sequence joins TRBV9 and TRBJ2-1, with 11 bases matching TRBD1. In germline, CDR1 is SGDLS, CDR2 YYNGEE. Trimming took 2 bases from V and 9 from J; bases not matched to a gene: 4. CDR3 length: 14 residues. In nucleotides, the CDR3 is TGTGCCAGCAGCGTGGGACAGGGGGTCTCTGAGCAGTTCTTC. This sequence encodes CASSVGQGVSEQFF.

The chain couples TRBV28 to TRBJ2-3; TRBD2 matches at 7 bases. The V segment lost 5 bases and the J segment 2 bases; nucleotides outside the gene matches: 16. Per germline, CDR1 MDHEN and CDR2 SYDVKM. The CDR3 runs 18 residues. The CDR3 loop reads CASSTQTTLAGATDTQYF. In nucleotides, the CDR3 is TGTGCCAGCAGTACGCAAACCACCCTCGCGGGAGCCACAGATACGCAGTATTTT. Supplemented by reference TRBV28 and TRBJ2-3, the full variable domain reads DVKVTQSSRYLVKRTGEKVFLECVQDMDHENMFWYRQDPGLGLRLIYFSYDVKMKEKGDIPEGYSVSREKKERFSLILESASTNQTSMYLCASSTQTTLAGATDTQYFGPGTRLTVL.

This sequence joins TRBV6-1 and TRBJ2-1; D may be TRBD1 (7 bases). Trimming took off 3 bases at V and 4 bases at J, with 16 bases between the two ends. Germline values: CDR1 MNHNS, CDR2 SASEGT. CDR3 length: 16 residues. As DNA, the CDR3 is TGTGCCAGCAGTGAGGAGGGACAGAATTTTTACAATGAGCAGTTCTTC. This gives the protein CASSEEGQNFYNEQFF.

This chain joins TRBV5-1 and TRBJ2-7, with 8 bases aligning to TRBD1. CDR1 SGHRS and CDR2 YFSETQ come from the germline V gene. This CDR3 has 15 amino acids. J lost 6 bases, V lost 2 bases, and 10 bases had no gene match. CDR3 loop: CASSLGAQGDGEQYF. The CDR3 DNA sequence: TGCGCCAGCAGCTTAGGGGCACAGGGGGACGGCGAGCAGTACTTC.

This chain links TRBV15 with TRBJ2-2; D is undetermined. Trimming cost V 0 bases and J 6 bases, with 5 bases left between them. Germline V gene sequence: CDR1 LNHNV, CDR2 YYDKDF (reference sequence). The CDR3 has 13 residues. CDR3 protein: CATSRDLSGELFF. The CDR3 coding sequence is TGTGCCACCAGCAGAGATCTCTCCGGGGAGCTGTTTTTT. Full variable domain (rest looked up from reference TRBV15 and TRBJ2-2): DAMVIQNPRYQVTQFGKPVTLSCSQTLNHNVMYWYQQKSSQAPKLLFHYYDKDFNNEADTPDNFQSRRPNTSFCFLDIRSPGLGDTAMYLCATSRDLSGELFFGEGSRLTVL.

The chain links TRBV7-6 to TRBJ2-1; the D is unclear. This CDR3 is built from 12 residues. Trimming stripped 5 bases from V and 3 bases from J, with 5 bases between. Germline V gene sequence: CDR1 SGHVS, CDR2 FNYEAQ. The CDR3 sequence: CASSTRYNEQFF. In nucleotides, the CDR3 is TGTGCCAGCAGCACTCGCTACAATGAGCAGTTCTTC.

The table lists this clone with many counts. The CDR3 DNA reads as TGTGCCAGCAGCCAAGCTGCACAGAAAGTCTACGAGCAGTACTTC. Translated, it gives CASSQAAQKVYEQYF. This chain uses TRBV4-2 with TRBJ2-7; unclear D gene. The CDR3 contains 15 residues. Looked up from germline, CDR1 is LGHNA and CDR2 is YNFKEQ. Between the trimmed V and J ends, which lost 1 base and 3 bases, there was a span of 13 bases.

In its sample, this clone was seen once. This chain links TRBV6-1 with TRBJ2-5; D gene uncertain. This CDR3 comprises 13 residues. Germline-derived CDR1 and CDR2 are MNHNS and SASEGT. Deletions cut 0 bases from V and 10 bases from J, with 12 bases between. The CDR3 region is CASSEAPSRFQYF. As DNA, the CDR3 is TGTGCCAGCAGTGAAGCTCCGAGTCGTTTCCAGTACTTC.

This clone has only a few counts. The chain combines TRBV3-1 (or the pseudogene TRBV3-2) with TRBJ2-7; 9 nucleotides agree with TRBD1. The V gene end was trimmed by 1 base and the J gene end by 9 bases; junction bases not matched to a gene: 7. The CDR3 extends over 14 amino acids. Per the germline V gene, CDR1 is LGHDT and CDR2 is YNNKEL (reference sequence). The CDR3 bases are TGTGCCAGCAGCCAAGCAAATACAGGGGGCGGGCAGTACTTC. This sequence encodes CASSQANTGGGQYF.

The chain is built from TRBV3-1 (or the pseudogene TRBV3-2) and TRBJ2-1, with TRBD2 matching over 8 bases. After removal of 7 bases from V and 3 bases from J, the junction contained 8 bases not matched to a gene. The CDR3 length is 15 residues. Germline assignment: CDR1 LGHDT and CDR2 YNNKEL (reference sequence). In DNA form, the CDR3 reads TGTGCCAGCACCCCGGGAGGGACGTACTACAATGAGCAGTTCTTC. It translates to CASTPGGTYYNEQFF.